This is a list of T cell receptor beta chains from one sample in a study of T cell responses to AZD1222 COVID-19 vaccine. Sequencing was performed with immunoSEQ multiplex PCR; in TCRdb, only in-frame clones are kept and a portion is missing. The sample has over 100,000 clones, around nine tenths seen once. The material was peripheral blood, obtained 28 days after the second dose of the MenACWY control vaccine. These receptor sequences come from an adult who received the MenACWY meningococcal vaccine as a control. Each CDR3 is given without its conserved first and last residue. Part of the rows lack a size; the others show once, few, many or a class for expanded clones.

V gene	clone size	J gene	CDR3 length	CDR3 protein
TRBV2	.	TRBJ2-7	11	ASSEPFSYEQY
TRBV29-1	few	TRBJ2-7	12	SVYKNSRSGEQY
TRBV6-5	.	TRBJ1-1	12	ASRPRGRYTEAF
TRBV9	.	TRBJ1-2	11	ASSVGQGYGYT
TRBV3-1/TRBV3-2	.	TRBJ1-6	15	ASSQAGGRGGNSPLH
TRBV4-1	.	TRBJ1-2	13	ASSQVRQGGYGYT
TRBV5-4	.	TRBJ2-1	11	ASSKAQHNEQF
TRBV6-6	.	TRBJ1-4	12	ASSYRPINEKLF
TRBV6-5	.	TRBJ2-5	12	ASNLAGGPETQY
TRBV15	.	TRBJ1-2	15	ATSRDYQETLNYGYT
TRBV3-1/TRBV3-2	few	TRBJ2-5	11	ASSRGRKETQY
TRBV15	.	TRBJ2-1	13	ATSKGRGPIIEQF
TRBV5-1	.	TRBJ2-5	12	ASSLERQQETQY
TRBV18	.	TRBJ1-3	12	ASSTGRSGNTIY
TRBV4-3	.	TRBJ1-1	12	ASSQWRFDTEAF
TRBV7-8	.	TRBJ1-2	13	ASSLFQRVDYGYT
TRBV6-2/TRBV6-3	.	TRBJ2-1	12	ASSWGFSYNEQF
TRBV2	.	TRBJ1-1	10	ASSDPGSEAF
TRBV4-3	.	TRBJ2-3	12	ASAKNRGPDTQY
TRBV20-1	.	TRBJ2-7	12	SASGGGNSYEQY
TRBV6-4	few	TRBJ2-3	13	ASRTSGYSTDTQY
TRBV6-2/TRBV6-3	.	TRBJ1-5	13	ASSLAGALNQPQH
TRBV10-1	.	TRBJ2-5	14	ASNSGTGGDQETQY
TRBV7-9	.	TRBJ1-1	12	ASSLDGAGTEAF
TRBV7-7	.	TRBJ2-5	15	ASSLGAAGNCSETQY
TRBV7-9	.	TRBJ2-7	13	ASSLAYAATYEQY
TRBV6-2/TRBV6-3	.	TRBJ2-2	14	ASIPHGTGRTRELF
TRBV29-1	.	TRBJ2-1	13	SVEEVDSSYNEQF
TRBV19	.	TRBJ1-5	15	ASSIIQGAFQTEPQH
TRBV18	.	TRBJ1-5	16	ASSPGPQAPRGNQPQH
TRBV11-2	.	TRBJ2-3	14	ASSLRTSGGPSTQY
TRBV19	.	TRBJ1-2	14	ASSITGGSRYYGYT
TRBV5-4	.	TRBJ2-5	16	ASSLGAGAKTYQETQY
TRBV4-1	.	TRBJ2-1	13	ASSPRQGVYNEQF
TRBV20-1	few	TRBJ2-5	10	SARGHGETQY
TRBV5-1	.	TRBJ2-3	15	ASSLEPAGLGTDTQY
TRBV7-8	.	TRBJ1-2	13	ASSLGGSRLYGYT
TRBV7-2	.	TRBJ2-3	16	ASTYTPGLWDDTDTQY
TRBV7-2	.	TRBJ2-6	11	ASRNSGANVLT
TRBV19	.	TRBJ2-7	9	ASRQGAEQY
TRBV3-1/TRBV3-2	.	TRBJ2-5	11	ASSQALAGGLY
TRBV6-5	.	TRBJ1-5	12	ASSPRQGSQPQH